The 16 T cell receptor beta chains given below trace back to one sample, sequenced in a study of yellow fever vaccine responses in identical twins. In TCRdb, the RT-PCR reads were re-called with MiXCR into one record per CDR3 protein. The sample records 15,000 to 20,000 distinct CDR3 sequences, 80% to 85% being singletons. Sequenced material: T cells from blood (PBMCs), unsorted or a sorted subset (not recorded which), taken before or after yellow fever vaccination (not recorded which). These receptors all come from a young woman who received the yellow fever vaccine.

The CDR3 spells CASSHFGTSSYEQYF. CDR3 DNA: TGTGCCAGCAGCCACTTCGGGACAAGCTCCTACGAGCAGTACTTC. This chain connects TRBV6-1 to TRBJ2-7, with D possibly TRBD1 on 6 matching bases. The CDR3 length is 15 residues. Trimming took off 6 bases at V and 0 bases at J, with 15 bases between the two ends. CDR1 is MNHNS and CDR2 is SASEGT in the germline V gene.

This chain uses TRBV29-1 with TRBJ2-1; the D is unclear. V shed 8 bases and J shed 6 bases, with 11 bases lying between them. Germline V lookup: CDR1 SQVTM, CDR2 ANQGSEA. The CDR3 spans 11 residues. CDR3 sequence (DNA): TGCAGCCTCTTTTGGGTCAATGAGCAGTTCTTC. It specifies CSLFWVNEQFF.

The J gene is TRBJ2-3, the V gene TRBV10-3, with D maybe TRBD2 (6 bases). The length of the CDR3 is 16 residues. Germline values: CDR1 ENHRY, CDR2 SYGVKD. The V end was cut by 1 base, the J end by 4 bases, with 15 bases between. CDR3 coding DNA: TGTGCCATCAGTGAGTTCCCTAGCGTCGGCCCAGATACGCAGTATTTT. Protein: CAISEFPSVGPDTQYF.

V and J are TRBV20-1 and TRBJ2-2, with D unclear. Deletions cut 7 bases from V and 4 bases from J, with 13 bases between. The germline CDR1 and CDR2 sequences are DFQATT and SNEGSKA (reference sequence). The length of the CDR3 is 13 residues. The CDR3 DNA is TGCAGTGGGGCCTTTGCATCCACCGGGGAGCTGTTTTTT. Its protein product is CSGAFASTGELFF.

The rearrangement joins TRBV6-4 to TRBJ2-7; D is ambiguous. This CDR3 region has 10 residues. Per the germline V gene, CDR1 is MRHNA and CDR2 is SNTAGT. The V end lost 6 bases, the J end lost 2 bases, and 2 bases lay between the germline ends. The CDR3 DNA reads TGTGCCAGCAGCACCTACGAGCAGTACTTC. Amino acid sequence: CASSTYEQYF.

This clonotype has just a few counts. The chain has TRBV6-1 and TRBJ1-5; D perhaps matches TRBD1 (6 bases). Trimming shortened V by 5 bases and J by 1 base, and 15 bases separated the two germline ends. This CDR3 contains 16 residues. Germline CDR1 is MNHNS and CDR2 is SASEGT. For the CDR3, the DNA is TGTGCCAGCAGTCCAGGGACACCAGACAGCAATCAGCCCCAGCATTTT. Protein sequence: CASSPGTPDSNQPQHF.

The V gene is TRBV25-1, the J gene TRBJ2-7; a weak D match, TRBD2 (6 bases). The CDR3 totals 14 residues. V lost 4 bases and J 3 bases, leaving 13 bases between the germline ends. Germline assignment: CDR1 MGHDK and CDR2 SYGVNS. The CDR3 DNA reads TGTGCCAGCAGTGTACCCTCGGAGGGCTACGAGCAGTACTTC. It specifies CASSVPSEGYEQYF.

V is TRBV5-1 and J is TRBJ2-7, with no clear D. Germline values: CDR1 SGHRS, CDR2 YFSETQ. The CDR3 is 12 residues long. Trimming left V 0 bases short and J 3 bases short, with 4 bases between. This CDR3 reads CASSLEDYEQYF. The DNA for the CDR3 is TGCGCCAGCAGCTTGGAGGACTACGAGCAGTACTTC.

The genes are TRBV11-3 and TRBJ2-2; no clear D gene. CDR1 and CDR2 (germline): SGHNT, YENEEA. Between the trimmed V and J ends, which lost 6 bases and 1 base, there was a span of 6 bases. CDR3 size: 13 residues. The CDR3 bases are TGTGCCAGCAGGACCCGGAACACCGGGGAGCTGTTTTTT. It is translated as CASRTRNTGELFF. Using reference TRBV11-3 and TRBJ2-2 for the parts outside the CDR3, the full variable domain is EAGVVQSPRYKIIEKKQPVAFWCNPISGHNTLYWYLQNLGQGPELLIRYENEEAVDDSQLPKDRFSAERLKGVDSTLKIQPAELGDSAVYLCASRTRNTGELFFGEGSRLTVL.

This rearrangement joins TRBV4-3 to TRBJ2-3; a possible D gene is TRBD2 (5 bases). Per germline, CDR1 LGHNA and CDR2 YSLEER. Trimming stripped 0 bases from V and 5 bases from J, with 15 bases between. The length of the CDR3 is 16 residues. The CDR3 DNA sequence: TGCGCCAGCAGCCAAGATCTAGCCTCGGGGATAGATACGCAGTATTTT. Protein product: CASSQDLASGIDTQYF.

The table lists this clonotype with a few counts. The chain links TRBV4-3 to TRBJ2-1; 7 nucleotides align to TRBD2. The germline V gene has CDR1 LGHNA and CDR2 YSLEER. Trimming removed 2 bases from V and 8 bases from J; junction bases left unmatched: 6. This CDR3 contains 14 residues. This CDR3 reads CASSQRTSYDEQFF. CDR3 DNA: TGCGCCAGCAGCCAACGGACTAGTTATGATGAGCAGTTCTTC.

The chain carries TRBV29-1 and TRBJ2-1, with D hard to call. Trimming left V 6 bases short and J 3 bases short, with 15 bases between. The CDR3 is made up of 14 amino acids. The germline gives CDR1 SQVTM, CDR2 ANQGSEA. The CDR3 DNA sequence: TGCAGCGTGGATAACAAGGGTCTCTACAATGAGCAGTTCTTC. Translated: CSVDNKGLYNEQFF.

This chain links TRBV29-1 with TRBJ2-7; 7 nucleotides align to TRBD2. This CDR3 comprises 14 residues. Unmatched junction bases numbered 7, after V lost 2 bases and J lost 3 bases. In germline, CDR1 is SQVTM, CDR2 ANQGSEA. DNA of the CDR3: TGCAGCGTTGAACTTGCGGGAGAGCGCTACGAGCAGTACTTC. This codes for CSVELAGERYEQYF.

This clonotype showed up just once. J is TRBJ2-1 and V is TRBV6-1; D might be TRBD2 (5 bases). This CDR3 has 13 amino acids. Trimming cost V 6 bases and J 3 bases, with 9 bases left between them. CDR1 is MNHNS and CDR2 is SASEGT in the germline V gene. CDR3 sequence reads: CASSSGDYNEQFF. DNA for the CDR3: TGTGCCAGCAGCTCCGGGGACTACAATGAGCAGTTCTTC.

This CDR3 reads CASSLGGPQHF. The CDR3 DNA reads TGTGCCAGTAGTTTAGGAGGGCCCCAGCATTTT. The chain uses TRBV19 and TRBJ1-5; D not certain. The ends were cut back, 5 bases at V and 9 bases at J, with 8 bases in the middle. Germline values: CDR1 LNHDA, CDR2 SQIVND (reference sequence). There are 11 residues in the CDR3.

The chain carries TRBV6-1 and TRBJ2-2; 7 bases align to TRBD2. CDR3 size: 13 residues. Looked up from germline, CDR1 is MNHNS and CDR2 is SASEGT. V was pared by 6 bases and J by 13 bases, with 11 bases of the junction left unmatched. CDR3 in DNA: TGTGCCAGCAGAAATGAAGCGGGGAGTGGGCTGTTTTTT. Its protein is CASRNEAGSGLFF.